The next 13 T cell receptor beta chains were all read from a single sample in a study of blood T cell repertoires in COVID-19. Profiling relied on immunoSEQ multiplex PCR, and the TCRdb table lists in-frame clones only, not all of them. The sample includes 90,000 or so clones, more than 70% seen only once; the top ten take about 25%. Sequencing input: peripheral blood. These receptors all stem from a human donor in a cohort sampled during active COVID-19.

The chain links TRBV6-5 to TRBJ2-1, with 8 positions matching TRBD2. This CDR3 is built from 15 residues. Unmatched junction bases numbered 9, after V lost 8 bases and J lost 3 bases. Germline values: CDR1 MNHEY, CDR2 SVGAGI. CDR3: CASELSGSIYNEQFF. CDR3 DNA: TGTGCCAGCGAACTGAGCGGGAGTATCTACAATGAGCAGTTCTTC.

The chain links TRBV3-1 (or the pseudogene TRBV3-2) to TRBJ1-2; tentative D call: TRBD1 (6 bases). The CDR3 totals 16 residues. Germline values: CDR1 LGHDT, CDR2 YNNKEL (reference sequence). V lost 4 bases to trimming and J lost 0 bases, with 15 bases between them. The CDR3: CASSRRQELTNYGYTF. CDR3 DNA sequence: TGTGCCAGCAGCCGGAGACAGGAATTAACTAACTATGGCTACACCTTC.

The chain uses TRBV10-3 and TRBJ2-5, with D perhaps matching TRBD2 (6 bases). The germline CDR1 and CDR2 sequences are ENHRY and SYGVKD. The CDR3 consists of 12 residues. Trimming removed 4 bases from V and 3 bases from J, with 6 bases in between. The CDR3: CAISAGEETQYF. The CDR3 DNA is TGTGCCATCAGTGCGGGGGAAGAGACCCAGTACTTC.

CDR3: CASSYLGEDSPLHF. CDR3 nucleotides: TGTGCCAGCAGTTATTTAGGGGAAGATTCACCCCTCCACTTT. The chain couples TRBV6-5 to TRBJ1-6; a possible D gene is TRBD1 (5 bases). CDR3 length: 14 amino acids. CDR1 and CDR2 from the germline V gene are MNHEY and SVGAGI. V shed 3 bases and J shed 8 bases, with 11 bases lying between them.

This clone turned up a few times. This chain connects TRBV7-9 to TRBJ2-5; 8 nucleotides match TRBD1. This CDR3 region has 15 residues. CDR1 and CDR2 from the germline V gene are SEHNR and FQNEAQ (reference sequence). V lost 2 bases, J lost 5 bases, and 7 bases stayed unmatched. CDR3 loop: CASSLLAGGGETQYF. Written as DNA, the CDR3 is TGTGCCAGCAGCTTACTGGCAGGGGGCGGTGAGACCCAGTACTTC.

The rearrangement links TRBV5-6 to TRBJ2-5; D unresolved. Germline V gene lookup returns CDR1 SGHDT and CDR2 YYEEEE. The germline V and J ends were trimmed by 0 bases and 5 bases, with 17 bases remaining between them. This CDR3 has 16 amino acids. DNA for the CDR3: TGTGCCAGCAGCTTGGAGCGTCTCCTTCCCTGGGAGACCCAGTACTTC. Encoded protein: CASSLERLLPWETQYF.

This chain connects TRBV28 to TRBJ2-5, with 8 bases aligning to TRBD1. This CDR3 region has 17 residues. CDR1 is MDHEN and CDR2 is SYDVKM in the germline V gene. The trim removed 5 bases at V and 4 bases at J, leaving 15 bases unmatched. Here the CDR3 DNA reads TGTGCCAGCAGTCGGACCTTCAGGGGGCGCCTTTTAGAGACCCAGTACTTC. Protein: CASSRTFRGRLLETQYF.

The chain employs TRBV13 and TRBJ1-1, with a tentative D call TRBD1 (5 bases). CDR3 length: 13 amino acids. Germline-derived CDR1 and CDR2 are PRHDT and FYEKMQ (reference sequence). Trimming removed 0 bases at V and 7 bases at J, with 9 bases between. CDR3 residues: CASSLGRVLEAFF. CDR3 DNA: TGTGCCAGCAGCTTAGGCAGGGTCCTTGAAGCTTTCTTT.

This clone was picked up a small number of times. V gene TRBV3-1 (or the pseudogene TRBV3-2) combines with J gene TRBJ1-5; D may be TRBD1 (6 bases). Looked up from germline, CDR1 is LGHDT and CDR2 is YNNKEL (reference sequence). V lost 4 bases and J lost 4, with 11 bases in between. This CDR3 has 14 residues. This CDR3 is CASSRGQTNQPQHF. DNA of the CDR3: TGTGCCAGCAGCCGAGGACAGACAAATCAGCCCCAGCATTTT.

The rearrangement links TRBV6-5 to TRBJ2-2; maybe TRBD1 (6 bases). The CDR3 contains 14 residues. Trimming removed 0 bases from V and 10 bases from J, with 12 bases in between. Germline V gives CDR1 MNHEY, CDR2 SVGAGI. The DNA of the CDR3 is TGTGCCAGCAGTTACTCGACCCAGGGGCCGGAGCTGTTTTTT. This translates into CASSYSTQGPELFF.

V gene TRBV6-2 or TRBV6-3 combines with J gene TRBJ2-5; no clear D. V dropped 4 bases and J dropped 5 bases, with 8 bases sitting between them. CDR1 is MNHEY, CDR2 SVGEGT, per germline. This CDR3 contains 12 residues. The CDR3 reads CASSSSTETQYF. CDR3 DNA: TGTGCCAGCAGTTCTAGTACGGAGACCCAGTACTTC.

This clone occurred once. The chain links TRBV3-1 (or the pseudogene TRBV3-2) to TRBJ2-5, with D tentatively TRBD2 (5 bases). Germline V gives CDR1 LGHDT, CDR2 YNNKEL (reference sequence). The V gene lost 4 bases and the J gene lost 4 bases, with 16 bases spanning the gap. The CDR3 has 15 amino acids. CDR3 protein: CASSPFQRLVETQYF. CDR3 DNA sequence: TGTGCCAGCAGCCCCTTCCAGCGGTTGGTAGAGACCCAGTACTTC.

This sequence joins TRBV19 and TRBJ1-4; 9 bases are a match to TRBD1. This CDR3 is built from 15 residues. Per the germline V gene, CDR1 is LNHDA and CDR2 is SQIVND (reference sequence). The junction had 4 bases not matched to a gene; V was cut back by 3 bases and J by 5 bases. The CDR3 coding sequence is TGTGCCAGTAGTATTGGAGACAGGGGGAATGAAAAACTGTTTTTT. Its protein product is CASSIGDRGNEKLFF.